This passage covers 10 T cell receptor beta chains from one sample sequenced in a study of patients and donors after allogeneic stem cell transplantation. TCRdb processed the RT-PCR reads anew with MiXCR; each CDR3 protein has one entry. Of roughly 960,000 distinct CDR3 sequences in the sample, around 17% were seen once. Sample: blood, either unsorted or a sorted T cell fraction (not recorded which). The receptors were gathered from a human donor who was either an allogeneic HSCT recipient or a stem cell or donor lymphocyte infusion donor (not recorded which). It is not recorded whose cells these are; they may come from a transplant donor.

The chain couples TRBV5-4 to TRBJ1-1, with 7 bases aligning to TRBD1. The germline gives CDR1 SGHNT, CDR2 YYREEE (reference sequence). Trimming at V came to 2 bases and at J to 10 bases, leaving 11 bases not matched to a gene. The CDR3 length is 14 residues. The CDR3 here is CASSLTDRAVGAFF. In DNA form, the CDR3 reads TGTGCCAGCAGCTTAACCGACAGGGCCGTTGGAGCTTTCTTT.

This clonotype was recorded at least ten times. The rearrangement links TRBV12-3 or TRBV12-4 to TRBJ2-2, with D unresolved. The CDR3 extends over 15 amino acids. The V end was cut by 1 base, the J end by 1 base, with 7 bases between. CDR3 loop: CASSLVGGNTGELFF. The CDR3 DNA is TGTGCCAGCAGTTTAGTGGGCGGGAACACCGGGGAGCTGTTTTTT.

The gene calls are TRBV7-6 and TRBJ1-3; 8 positions match TRBD1. Trimming removed 1 base from V and 0 bases from J; junction bases left unmatched: 8. Germline assignment: CDR1 SGHVS and CDR2 FNYEAQ. The CDR3 length is 18 residues. The CDR3 reads CASSLVYGDRISGNTIYF. The DNA of the CDR3 is TGTGCCAGCAGCTTAGTCTATGGGGACAGGATCTCTGGAAACACCATATATTTT.

The CDR3 nucleotides are TGTGCCAGCAGTTCGATCGACAGGGTTCTCACCTTC. It codes for CASSSIDRVLTF. The chain couples TRBV12-3 or TRBV12-4 to TRBJ1-2; 7 positions match TRBD1. This CDR3 is built from 12 residues. V was pared by 4 bases and J by 13 bases, with 9 bases of the junction left unmatched.

This clonotype was recorded a few times. The rearrangement joins TRBV24-1 to TRBJ2-7, with D possibly being TRBD2 (6 bases). This CDR3 has 14 amino acids. Between the trimmed V and J ends, which lost 5 bases and 5 bases, there was a span of 15 bases. In germline, CDR1 is KGHDR, CDR2 SFDVKD. The chain's CDR3 is CATSATGRTDEQYF. In DNA form, the CDR3 reads TGTGCCACCAGTGCGACCGGGAGAACGGACGAGCAGTACTTC.

This clonotype appeared many times. The J gene is TRBJ1-6, the V gene TRBV12-3 or TRBV12-4; D call uncertain. V was shortened by 2 bases and J by 5 bases, with 4 bases between the two germline ends. The CDR3 has 13 residues. The CDR3 spells CASSLRDNSPLHF. The DNA for the CDR3 is TGTGCCAGCAGTTTAAGGGATAATTCACCCCTCCACTTT.

The V and J genes are TRBV11-1 and TRBJ2-1; 12 bases map to TRBD2. The CDR3 totals 18 residues. Germline CDR1 SGHAT, CDR2 FQDESV (reference sequence). With 4 bases clipped from V and 3 bases from J, the junction kept 10 bases outside the gene matches. The CDR3 region is CASSSHRTSGILYNEQFF. The CDR3 DNA is TGTGCCAGCAGCTCCCACAGGACTAGCGGGATTCTCTACAATGAGCAGTTCTTC. Based on the CDR3 plus reference TRBV11-1 and TRBJ2-1, the full variable domain is EAEVAQSPRYKITEKSQAVAFWCDPISGHATLYWYRQILGQGPELLVQFQDESVVDDSQLPKDRFSAERLKGVDSTLKIQPAELGDSAMYLCASSSHRTSGILYNEQFFGPGTRLTVL.

This clonotype was found many times. The chain couples TRBV20-1 to TRBJ2-4; possibly TRBD1 for D (5 bases). Germline CDR1 reads DFQATT; CDR2 reads SNEGSKA (reference sequence). V lost 2 bases and J 1 base, leaving 9 bases between the germline ends. The CDR3 length is 14 residues. In DNA, the CDR3 is TGCAGTGCTAGAAACCACAGGGCCAAAAACATTCAGTACTTC. Protein product: CSARNHRAKNIQYF.

This clonotype was seen more than once but under ten times. This chain connects TRBV19 to TRBJ1-5; D uncertain. The CDR3 runs to 16 residues. The V end was cut by 3 bases, the J end by 0 bases, with 12 bases between. From germline, CDR1 is LNHDA and CDR2 SQIVND (reference sequence). The CDR3 protein is CASSIPFGNSNQPQHF. The CDR3 nucleotides are TGTGCCAGTAGTATTCCCTTCGGCAATAGCAATCAGCCCCAGCATTTT.

This clonotype was recorded a few times. The chain joins TRBV6-1 to TRBJ1-1; 7 bases match TRBD1. V trimming: 4 bases; J trimming: 0 bases; junction bases outside the gene matches: 8. The CDR3 is 16 amino acids. CDR1 MNHNS and CDR2 SASEGT come from the germline V gene. CDR3 loop: CASSAHRTGMNTEAFF. In nucleotides, the CDR3 is TGTGCCAGCAGTGCGCATCGGACAGGAATGAACACTGAAGCTTTCTTT.